The 8 T cell receptor beta chains below were found in one sample sequenced in a study of beta chain features in type 1 diabetes. Reverse transcription of all isolated RNA meant that expressed TCRB transcripts were sequenced. Produced via immunoSEQ multiplex PCR; TCRdb's table is partial and in-frame only. The data show 300,000 to 400,000 clones, with roughly 11% seen just once and under 0.02% held by the top ten. The sequencing sample was made of naive CD4+ T cells from blood. The receptors were sampled from a woman aged 25 to 39 in good health.

This chain links TRBV19 with TRBJ1-5; TRBD1 might be the D (5 bases). The CDR3 consists of 15 residues. V lost 3 bases to trimming and J lost 3 bases, with 12 bases between them. Per the germline V gene, CDR1 is LNHDA and CDR2 is SQIVND (reference sequence). The CDR3, as DNA: TGTGCCAGTAGTATTGTTTCAGGGCTCAATCAGCCCCAGCATTTT. Protein: CASSIVSGLNQPQHF.

The chain combines TRBV27 with TRBJ2-7; a possible D gene is TRBD2 (6 bases). Germline V lookup: CDR1 MNHEY, CDR2 SMNVEV (reference sequence). Trimming removed 5 bases at V and 3 bases at J, with 14 bases between. The CDR3 is 14 amino acids. The CDR3 reads CASSLAGMFYEQYF. CDR3 in DNA: TGTGCCAGCAGTCTGGCGGGAATGTTCTACGAGCAGTACTTC.

This clone showed up just a few times. The chain carries TRBV19 and TRBJ2-1; D remains ambiguous. CDR3 size: 15 residues. Germline-derived CDR1 and CDR2 are LNHDA and SQIVND (reference sequence). The ends were cut back, 1 base at V and 4 bases at J, with 11 bases in the middle. In DNA, the CDR3 is TGTGCCAGTAGTATAGTGGCGGCCGGTTACAATGAGCAGTTCTTC. This translates into CASSIVAAGYNEQFF.

This clone was recorded a few times. The rearrangement links TRBV7-2 to TRBJ2-7; no clear D gene. V gave up 2 bases and J gave up 1 base, with 6 bases separating them. CDR3 length: 13 amino acids. Germline CDR1 reads SGHTA; CDR2 reads FQGNSA. This chain's CDR3 is CASSLIESYEQYF. The CDR3 region has the DNA TGTGCCAGCAGCTTAATCGAGTCCTACGAGCAGTACTTC.

This clone was observed a handful of times. This sequence joins TRBV9 and TRBJ2-5; 7 bases agree with TRBD2. Germline V gives CDR1 SGDLS, CDR2 YYNGEE. With 4 bases clipped from V and 2 bases from J, the junction kept 8 bases outside the gene matches. The CDR3 consists of 15 residues. The CDR3 DNA follows: TGTGCCAGCAGCTATGGAGCGGGACCTCAAGAGACCCAGTACTTC. Amino acids: CASSYGAGPQETQYF.

The table lists this clone with a few counts. The chain combines TRBV10-3 with TRBJ2-5; D might be TRBD1 (6 bases). From germline, CDR1 is ENHRY and CDR2 SYGVKD. The V and J ends lost 2 bases and 4 bases respectively, with 17 bases between them. The CDR3 length is 16 residues. The CDR3 DNA sequence: TGTGCCATCAGTGAGCCCAAAGGGGGATGGCGAGAGACCCAGTACTTC. Its protein is CAISEPKGGWRETQYF.

This clone was counted only a few times. This chain links TRBV4-3 with TRBJ2-7; TRBD1 might be the D (5 bases). The CDR3 spans 16 residues. The ends were cut back, 4 bases at V and 4 bases at J, with 20 bases in the middle. Germline CDR1 is LGHNA and CDR2 is YSLEER. The CDR3 DNA reads TGCGCCAGCAGCCTCATCGCACAGGTCTCCCCTTACGAGCAGTACTTC. Its translation is CASSLIAQVSPYEQYF.

This clone was observed a few times. The J gene is TRBJ2-1, the V gene TRBV19; 7 nucleotides agree with TRBD2. Losses at the gene ends were 3 bases for V and 9 bases for J; bases not matched to a gene: 11. The CDR3 contains 15 residues. The germline gives CDR1 LNHDA, CDR2 SQIVND (reference sequence). For the CDR3, the DNA is TGTGCCAGTAGTATTCCGGCGGGAGTAAAAATTGAGCAGTTCTTC. This encodes CASSIPAGVKIEQFF.